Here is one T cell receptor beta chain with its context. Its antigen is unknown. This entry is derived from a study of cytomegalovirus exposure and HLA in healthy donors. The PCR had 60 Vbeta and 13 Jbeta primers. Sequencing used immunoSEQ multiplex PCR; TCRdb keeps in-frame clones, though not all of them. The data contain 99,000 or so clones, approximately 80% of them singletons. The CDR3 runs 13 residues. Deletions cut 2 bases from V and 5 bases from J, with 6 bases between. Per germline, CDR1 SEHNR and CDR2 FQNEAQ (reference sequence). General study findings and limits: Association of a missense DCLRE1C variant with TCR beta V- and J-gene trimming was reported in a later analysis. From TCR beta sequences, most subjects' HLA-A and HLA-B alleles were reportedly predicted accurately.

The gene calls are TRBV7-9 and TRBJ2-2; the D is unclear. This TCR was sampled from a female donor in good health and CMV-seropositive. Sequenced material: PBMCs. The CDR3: CASSLLRTGELFF. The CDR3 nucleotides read TGTGCCAGCAGCTTACTCCGTACCGGGGAGCTGTTTTTT.